This T cell receptor (beta chain) was observed in a study of regulatory T cells in long-lasting Graves disease. The germline V gene has CDR1 DFQATT and CDR2 SNEGSKA (reference sequence). Unmatched junction bases numbered 5, after V lost 3 bases and J lost 4 bases. This CDR3 is built from 14 residues. Libraries of TCR beta came from iRepertoire HTBI primers plus Arm-PCR of CDR3 regions. Using its own MiXCR run on the multiplex PCR reads, TCRdb lists one record per CDR3 protein. Of roughly 300,000 distinct CDR3 sequences in the sample, 15% to 20% are singletons; the top ten hold roughly 27%. The time point denotes: persistent/refractory GD, antithyroid drugs over 5 years with positive TRAb. The TCR library was made from RNA extracted from PBMCs. American Thyroid Association guidelines were used to diagnose Graves' disease. Comment on this clonotype: Its matching antigen is unknown.

Study-level findings and limits: Among the persistent patients, some 2,900 public clonotypes were shared, more than the 850 to 1,000 shared among new patients. With a small sample size, accuracy may have been reduced. TRBV28, TRBJ1-2 and TRBJ2-5 were favored in persistent disease.

The chain joins TRBV20-1 to TRBJ2-1; TRBD2 agrees at 8 bases. Source: peripheral blood mononuclear cells (PBMCs), taken when the disease was refractory, from a patient treated with antithyroid drugs. The clonotype comes from a female donor with Graves disease. The CDR3 nucleotides read TGCAGTGCTAGCACGGGAGGGGGTTACAATGAGCAGTTCTTC. Translating gives CSASTGGGYNEQFF.